These 5 T cell receptor beta chains came from one sample sequenced in a study of blood T cell repertoires in COVID-19. Clones were read by immunoSEQ multiplex PCR, and TCRdb kept only the in-frame ones, dropping some. The sample consists of more than 55,000 clones, about 73% of them appearing once. The sample taken for sequencing was peripheral blood. The receptors come from a woman in her 70s with acute or convalescent COVID-19.

This clone was detected only once. The chain couples TRBV30 to TRBJ1-2; D is uncertain. The germline V and J ends were trimmed by 3 bases and 3 bases, with 20 bases remaining between them. Looked up from germline, CDR1 is GTSNPN and CDR2 is SVGIG (reference sequence). The CDR3 sequence is 16 residues long. The CDR3 coding sequence is TGTGCCTGGAGACCAGAGAGGGTTCACCAGCACTATGGCTACACCTTC. The encoded protein is CAWRPERVHQHYGYTF.

The chain has TRBV4-1 and TRBJ1-4, with D perhaps matching TRBD1 (6 bases). Germline CDR1 and CDR2: MGHRA and YSYEKL. The CDR3 covers 14 residues. V was pared by 4 bases and J by 4 bases, with 10 bases between. The CDR3 region has the DNA TGCGCCAGCAGCCTGACAGGTGGTAATGAAAAACTGTTTTTT. It yields the protein CASSLTGGNEKLFF.

The V gene is TRBV10-1, the J gene TRBJ1-1, with 8 bases fitting TRBD1. Germline V gene lookup returns CDR1 WNHNN and CDR2 SYGVQD (reference sequence). V lost 0 bases and J lost 7; bases outside the gene matches: 1. The length of the CDR3 is 13 residues. As DNA, the CDR3 is TGCGCCAGCAGTGAGTCGACAGGGGTTGAAGCTTTCTTT. Protein: CASSESTGVEAFF.

This clone occurred a few times. This chain connects TRBV15 to TRBJ1-1, with D unresolved. Germline loops: CDR1 LNHNV, CDR2 YYDKDF (reference sequence). The CDR3 runs to 11 residues. Trimming removed 2 bases from V and 11 bases from J, with 9 bases in between. The DNA of the CDR3 is TGTGCCACCAGCAGAATTACGGGGGCTTTCTTT. This encodes CATSRITGAFF.

This rearrangement joins TRBV4-1 to TRBJ1-1, with no clear D. Germline CDR1 and CDR2: MGHRA and YSYEKL. The ends were cut back, 4 bases at V and 0 bases at J, with 12 bases in the middle. The CDR3 covers 15 residues. The CDR3 is CASSLSSGMNTEAFF. The CDR3 bases are TGCGCCAGCAGCCTCAGCAGCGGGATGAACACTGAAGCTTTCTTT.